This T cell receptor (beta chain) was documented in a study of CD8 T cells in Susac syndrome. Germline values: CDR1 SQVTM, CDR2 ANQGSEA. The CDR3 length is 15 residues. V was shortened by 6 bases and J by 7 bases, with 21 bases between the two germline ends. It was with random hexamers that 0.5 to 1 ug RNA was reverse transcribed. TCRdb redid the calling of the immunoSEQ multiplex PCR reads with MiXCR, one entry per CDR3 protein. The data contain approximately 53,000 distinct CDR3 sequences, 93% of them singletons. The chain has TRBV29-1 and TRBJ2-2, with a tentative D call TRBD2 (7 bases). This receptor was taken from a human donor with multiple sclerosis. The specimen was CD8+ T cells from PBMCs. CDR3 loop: CSVLLIGGPGGELFF. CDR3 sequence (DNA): TGCAGCGTCCTATTGATCGGGGGGCCGGGCGGGGAGCTGTTTTTT.